A selection of T cell receptor beta chains follows, all from one sample in a study of blood T cell repertoires in COVID-19. Data came from immunoSEQ multiplex PCR; TCRdb stores just in-frame clones and leaves some out. The sample lists roughly 150,000 clones; about 87% were seen once. The specimen was peripheral blood. The receptor set was obtained from a woman of 80 years or more with COVID-19, enrolled during active disease. CDR3s include the opening cysteine and the closing phenylalanine or tryptophan. D genes are given only for firm matches. Size is stated for part of the rows, as once, few or many counts, or as a class when the clone is expanded.

clone_size	d_call	v_call	j_call	cdr3_nt	cdr3_aa
once	TRBD2	TRBV15	TRBJ2-1	TGTGCCACCAGCAGCGACCTAGGACTAGCCTACAATGAGCAGTTCTTC	CATSSDLGLAYNEQFF
NA	TRBD2	TRBV5-1	TRBJ2-1	TGCGCCAGCAGGATTGGGGCTAGCGGGAGGGCCAGCCACAATGAGCAGTTCTTC	CASRIGASGRASHNEQFF
NA	TRBD1	TRBV29-1	TRBJ1-2	TGCAGCGTTGAAGGGAGCTCCGGGACAGCGTCCTTC	CSVEGSSGTASF
NA	TRBD1	TRBV7-2	TRBJ1-2	TGTGCCAGCAGCCCCAGGGACAGCCTGGGAGGCTACACCTTC	CASSPRDSLGGYTF
NA	TRBD1	TRBV29-1	TRBJ2-5	TGCAGCGTCGCAGTGACAGGGTTGGAGACCCAGTACTTC	CSVAVTGLETQYF
NA	NA	TRBV7-2	TRBJ1-2	TGTGCCAGCAGGTCCGCGACTCCGGGGGGCTACACCTTC	CASRSATPGGYTF
NA	TRBD1	TRBV15	TRBJ2-7	TGTGCCACCAGCGGCTACAGGGGAGTGAGCTCCTACGAGCAGTACTTC	CATSGYRGVSSYEQYF
once	NA	TRBV9	TRBJ2-7	TGTGCCAGCAGCCCCCGACAGGACTCCTACGAGCAGTACTTC	CASSPRQDSYEQYF
NA	TRBD2	TRBV7-9	TRBJ2-1	TGTGCCAGCAGCTTAGGGCGGGAGAAAGAAGATGAGTTCTTC	CASSLGREKEDEFF
NA	TRBD2	TRBV9	TRBJ2-3	TGTGCCAGCAGCCCGGAGCGGGGCTGGCAGTATTTT	CASSPERGWQYF
NA	NA	TRBV27	TRBJ1-1	TGTGCCAGCATCCGCCAGGGCGGCTACACTGAAGCTTTCTTT	CASIRQGGYTEAFF
NA	NA	TRBV21-1	TRBJ2-2	TGTGCCAGCACCCTTGAGAGGACCGGGGAGCTGTTTTTT	CASTLERTGELFF
NA	NA	TRBV5-1	TRBJ1-1	TGCGCCAGCAGCTTAGAGATACTGAACACTGAAGCTTTCTTT	CASSLEILNTEAFF
NA	TRBD2	TRBV19	TRBJ2-1	TGTGCCAGTAGTATTTTCGGCGGGAGTGGATCCTACAATGAGCAGTTCTTC	CASSIFGGSGSYNEQFF
NA	TRBD2	TRBV6-5	TRBJ2-2	TGTGCCAGCAGTCAACTAGCGGGGGAAGGGGAGCTGTTTTTT	CASSQLAGEGELFF
NA	NA	TRBV4-1	TRBJ2-7	TGCGCCAGCAGCCAAGAACACCGCGAGGGTTACGAGCAGTACTTC	CASSQEHREGYEQYF
NA	NA	TRBV5-1	TRBJ1-1	TGCGCCAGCAGCTTGGCTCAGACAGCGAACACTGAAGCTTTCTTT	CASSLAQTANTEAFF
NA	TRBD2	TRBV3-1/TRBV3-2	TRBJ2-2	TGTGCCAGCAGCCGACTAGCGGGAAACACCGGGGAGCTGTTTTTT	CASSRLAGNTGELFF
NA	TRBD1	TRBV7-2	TRBJ1-1	TGTGCCAGCAGCTTAATAATCGGGACAGGGACGGCTTTCTTT	CASSLIIGTGTAFF
few	NA	TRBV28	TRBJ2-1	TGTGCCAGCAGCGACCGGAGAGTTTGGAGTGAGCAGTTCTTC	CASSDRRVWSEQFF
NA	TRBD1	TRBV7-2	TRBJ1-1	TGTGCCAGCAGACAGACAGGGAGAACTGAAGCTTTCTTT	CASRQTGRTEAFF
few	NA	TRBV3-1/TRBV3-2	TRBJ1-6	TGTGCCAGCAGCCACCAGACGGCTAGCTCCTATAATTCACCCCTCCACTTT	CASSHQTASSYNSPLHF
NA	NA	TRBV28	TRBJ1-2	TGTGCCAGCAGTCCTCTCGGGAACTATGGCTACACCTTC	CASSPLGNYGYTF
NA	TRBD2	TRBV28	TRBJ2-1	TGTGCCAGCAGTTTACACGGGAGGGCGTCCTACAATGAGCAGTTCTTC	CASSLHGRASYNEQFF
NA	TRBD1	TRBV6-2/TRBV6-3	TRBJ1-5	TGTGCCAGCAGCCCTTCAATGGGACAGGGGGGCAATCAGCCCCAGCATTTT	CASSPSMGQGGNQPQHF
NA	NA	TRBV7-3	TRBJ2-1	TGTGCCAGCAGCCCCTCACTAGCCGGATACAATGAGCAGTTCTTC	CASSPSLAGYNEQFF
NA	TRBD1	TRBV5-4	TRBJ1-1	TGTGCCAGCAGCTCGGGACAGGGGAACACTGAAGCTTTCTTT	CASSSGQGNTEAFF
NA	NA	TRBV11-2	TRBJ2-7	TGTGCCAGCAGCTCAACAGGGAACGAGCAGTACTTC	CASSSTGNEQYF
NA	NA	TRBV11-2	TRBJ2-7	TGTGCCAGCAGCTTACAAGCGAGAACCTACGAGCAGTACTTC	CASSLQARTYEQYF
NA	TRBD2	TRBV4-2	TRBJ2-2	TGTGCCAGCAGGCCAGATGCGGGAGTGGAAACCGGGGAGCTGTTTTTT	CASRPDAGVETGELFF
NA	TRBD1	TRBV3-1/TRBV3-2	TRBJ1-5	TGTGCCAGCAGCCCTGGACAGGGGCCCCAGCATTTT	CASSPGQGPQHF
NA	TRBD2	TRBV5-1	TRBJ2-5	TGCGCCAGCAGCCCCGGGACTAGCTGGGAGACCCAGTACTTC	CASSPGTSWETQYF
NA	NA	TRBV20-1	TRBJ2-2	TGCAGTGCCGGGAAGGAGATCGAGCTGTTTTTT	CSAGKEIELFF
NA	NA	TRBV19	TRBJ1-1	TGTGCCAGTAGTTCCGGGACATTTAATGAAGCTTTCTTT	CASSSGTFNEAFF
NA	NA	TRBV14	TRBJ2-7	TGTGCCAGCAGCCCGACTAGCTACGAGCAGTACTTC	CASSPTSYEQYF
NA	TRBD1	TRBV5-6	TRBJ1-2	TGTGCCAGCAGGGGACAGGCGGGAGGCTACACCTTC	CASRGQAGGYTF
NA	TRBD2	TRBV28	TRBJ2-1	TGTGCCAGCAGTTTCGGGACTAGCGGGGTTAGCTCCTACAATGAGCAGTTCTTC	CASSFGTSGVSSYNEQFF
NA	NA	TRBV6-5	TRBJ1-2	TGTGCCAGCAGTTCTACGTATGGCTACACCTTC	CASSSTYGYTF
few	NA	TRBV3-1/TRBV3-2	TRBJ1-3	TGTGCCAGCAGCCAACGGCCTCCGGGACAAAGTGGAAACACCATATATTTT	CASSQRPPGQSGNTIYF
NA	NA	TRBV6-5	TRBJ1-1	TGTGCCAGCATCACCCGGGGGGAGAACACTGAAGCTTTCTTT	CASITRGENTEAFF
NA	TRBD1	TRBV6-5	TRBJ1-5	TGTGCCAGCGTTACAGGGGGGAATCAGCCCCAGCATTTT	CASVTGGNQPQHF
NA	TRBD2	TRBV18	TRBJ2-1	TGTGCCAGCTCACCACAAGCGGGGTCAAACCCCCCCCAGTTCTTC	CASSPQAGSNPPQFF